One sample yielded the 5 T cell receptor beta chains listed below, sequenced in a study of radiotherapy plus CTLA-4 blockade in lung cancer. Some clones are missing from TCRdb's copy, which holds only in-frame ones; the method was immunoSEQ multiplex PCR. The data hold some 87,000 clones, with over 75% observed a single time. Sequencing was performed on peripheral blood, taken from a patient treated with radiotherapy plus ipilimumab. These receptors all come from a human donor with non-small cell lung cancer that progressed on radiotherapy plus ipilimumab.

This clone was seen a few times. CDR3 loop: CASSQEDSGANVLTF. CDR3 nucleotides: TGTGCCAGCAGTCAAGAGGACTCTGGGGCCAACGTCCTGACTTTC. The chain recombines TRBV6-1 with TRBJ2-6; D gene ambiguous. CDR1 and CDR2 from the germline V gene are MNHNS and SASEGT. CDR3 length: 15 amino acids. The germline V and J ends were trimmed by 5 bases and 0 bases, with 8 bases remaining between them.

This chain connects TRBV5-1 to TRBJ2-3; D unresolved. CDR3 size: 16 residues. The V end lost 1 base, the J end lost 0 bases, and 12 bases lay between the germline ends. The V gene's germline CDR1 is SGHRS and CDR2 YFSETQ. The CDR3 DNA is TGCGCCAGCAGCTTGAGCTCTACAGTCAGCACAGATACGCAGTATTTT. The encoded protein is CASSLSSTVSTDTQYF.

In nucleotides, the CDR3 is TGCGCCAGCAGTTCCGACGGTACCGGGGAGCTGTTTTTT. Its protein product is CASSSDGTGELFF. The V call is TRBV4-3, the J call TRBJ2-2; D is undetermined. The length of the CDR3 is 13 residues. CDR1 LGHNA and CDR2 YSLEER come from the germline V gene. V was pared by 6 bases and J by 5 bases, with 10 bases between.

The rearrangement joins TRBV18 to TRBJ1-1, with no clear D. The CDR3 contains 13 residues. Germline CDR1 is KGHSH and CDR2 is LQKENI. Trimming stripped 0 bases from V and 5 bases from J, with 7 bases between. CDR3 nucleotide sequence: TGTGCCAGCTCACCACCTGGGCAGACTGAAGCTTTCTTT. This sequence encodes CASSPPGQTEAFF.

This sequence joins TRBV27 and TRBJ2-1, with a weak D call TRBD1 (5 bases). The CDR3 is made up of 18 amino acids. V gave up 5 bases and J gave up 3 bases, with 23 bases separating them. Germline CDR1 is MNHEY and CDR2 is SMNVEV (reference sequence). The CDR3 reads CASSAHALRTLYYNEQFF. CDR3 in DNA: TGTGCCAGCAGTGCACACGCCCTCCGGACACTCTACTACAATGAGCAGTTCTTC.